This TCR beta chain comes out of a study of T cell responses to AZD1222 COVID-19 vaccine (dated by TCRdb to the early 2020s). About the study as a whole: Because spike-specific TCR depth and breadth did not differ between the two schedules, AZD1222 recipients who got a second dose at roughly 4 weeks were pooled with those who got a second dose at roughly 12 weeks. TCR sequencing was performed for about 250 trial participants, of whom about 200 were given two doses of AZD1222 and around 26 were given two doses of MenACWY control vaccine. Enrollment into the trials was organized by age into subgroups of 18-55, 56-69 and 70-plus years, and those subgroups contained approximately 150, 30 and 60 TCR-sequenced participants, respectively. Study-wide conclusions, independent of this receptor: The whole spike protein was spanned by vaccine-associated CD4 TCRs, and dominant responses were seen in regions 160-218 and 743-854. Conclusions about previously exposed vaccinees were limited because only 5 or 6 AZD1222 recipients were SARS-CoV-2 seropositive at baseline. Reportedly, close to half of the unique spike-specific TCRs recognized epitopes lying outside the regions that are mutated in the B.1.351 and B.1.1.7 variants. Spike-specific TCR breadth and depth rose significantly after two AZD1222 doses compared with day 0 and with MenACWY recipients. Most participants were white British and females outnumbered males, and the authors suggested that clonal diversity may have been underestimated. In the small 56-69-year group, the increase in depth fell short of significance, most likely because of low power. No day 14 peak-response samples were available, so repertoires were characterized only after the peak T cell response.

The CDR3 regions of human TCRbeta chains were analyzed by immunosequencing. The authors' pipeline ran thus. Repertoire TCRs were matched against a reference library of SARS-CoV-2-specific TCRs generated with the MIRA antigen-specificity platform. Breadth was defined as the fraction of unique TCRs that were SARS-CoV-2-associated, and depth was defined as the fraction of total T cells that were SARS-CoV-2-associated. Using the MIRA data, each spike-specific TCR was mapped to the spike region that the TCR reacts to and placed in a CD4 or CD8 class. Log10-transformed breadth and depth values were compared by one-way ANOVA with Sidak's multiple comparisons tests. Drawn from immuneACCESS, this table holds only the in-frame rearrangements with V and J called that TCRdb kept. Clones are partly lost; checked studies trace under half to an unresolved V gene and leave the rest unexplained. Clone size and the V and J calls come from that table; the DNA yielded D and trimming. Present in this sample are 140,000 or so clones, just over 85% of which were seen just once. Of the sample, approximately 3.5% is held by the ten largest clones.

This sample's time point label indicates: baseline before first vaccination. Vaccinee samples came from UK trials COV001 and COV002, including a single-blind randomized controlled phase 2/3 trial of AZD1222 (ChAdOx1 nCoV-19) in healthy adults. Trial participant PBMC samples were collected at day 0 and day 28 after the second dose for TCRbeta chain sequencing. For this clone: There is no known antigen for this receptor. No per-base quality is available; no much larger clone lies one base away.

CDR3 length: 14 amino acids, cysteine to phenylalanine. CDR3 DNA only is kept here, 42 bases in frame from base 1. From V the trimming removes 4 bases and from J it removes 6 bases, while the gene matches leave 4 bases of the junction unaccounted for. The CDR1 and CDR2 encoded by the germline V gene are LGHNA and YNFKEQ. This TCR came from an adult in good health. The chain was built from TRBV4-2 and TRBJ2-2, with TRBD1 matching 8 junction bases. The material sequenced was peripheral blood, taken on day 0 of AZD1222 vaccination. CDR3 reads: CASSPGQGSGELFF. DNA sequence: TGTGCCAGCAGCCCTGGACAGGGATCCGGGGAGCTGTTTTTT.